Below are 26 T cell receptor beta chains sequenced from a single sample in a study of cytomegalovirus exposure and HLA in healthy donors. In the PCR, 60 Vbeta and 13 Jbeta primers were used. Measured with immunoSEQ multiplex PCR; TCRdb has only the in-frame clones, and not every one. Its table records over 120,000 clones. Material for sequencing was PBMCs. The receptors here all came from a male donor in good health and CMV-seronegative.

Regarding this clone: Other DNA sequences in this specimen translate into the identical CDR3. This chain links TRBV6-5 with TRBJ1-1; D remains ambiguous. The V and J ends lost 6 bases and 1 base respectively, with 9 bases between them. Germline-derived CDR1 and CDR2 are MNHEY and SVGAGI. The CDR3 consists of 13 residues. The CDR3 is CASSPGGNTEAFF. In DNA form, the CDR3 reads TGTGCCAGCAGCCCGGGTGGGAACACTGAAGCTTTCTTT.

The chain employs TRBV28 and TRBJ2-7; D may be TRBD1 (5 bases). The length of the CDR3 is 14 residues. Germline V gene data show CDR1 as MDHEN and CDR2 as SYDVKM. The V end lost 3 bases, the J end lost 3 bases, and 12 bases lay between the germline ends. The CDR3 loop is CASSFSGRVYEQYF. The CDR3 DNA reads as TGTGCCAGCAGTTTTTCGGGCAGGGTCTACGAGCAGTACTTC. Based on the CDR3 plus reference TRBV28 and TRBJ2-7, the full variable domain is DVKVTQSSRYLVKRTGEKVFLECVQDMDHENMFWYRQDPGLGLRLIYFSYDVKMKEKGDIPEGYSVSREKKERFSLILESASTNQTSMYLCASSFSGRVYEQYFGPGTRLTVT.

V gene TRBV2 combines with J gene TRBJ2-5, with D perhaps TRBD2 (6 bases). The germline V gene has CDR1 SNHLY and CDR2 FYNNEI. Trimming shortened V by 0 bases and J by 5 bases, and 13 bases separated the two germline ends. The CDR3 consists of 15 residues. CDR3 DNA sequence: TGTGCCAGCAGTGAAGCGCTGGGGGGTGTCGAGACCCAGTACTTC. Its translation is CASSEALGGVETQYF.

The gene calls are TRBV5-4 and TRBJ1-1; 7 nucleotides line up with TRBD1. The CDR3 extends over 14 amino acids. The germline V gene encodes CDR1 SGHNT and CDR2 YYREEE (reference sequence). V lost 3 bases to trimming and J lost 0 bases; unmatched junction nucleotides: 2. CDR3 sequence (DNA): TGTGCCAGCAGCTGGGACAGATTGAACACTGAAGCTTTCTTT. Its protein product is CASSWDRLNTEAFF.

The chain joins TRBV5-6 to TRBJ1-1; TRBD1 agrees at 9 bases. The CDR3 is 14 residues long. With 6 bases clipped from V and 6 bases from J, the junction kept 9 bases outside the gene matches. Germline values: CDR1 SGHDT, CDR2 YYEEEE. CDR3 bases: TGTGCCAGCACCTTCATTGACAGGGGGGCTGAAGCTTTCTTT. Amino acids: CASTFIDRGAEAFF.

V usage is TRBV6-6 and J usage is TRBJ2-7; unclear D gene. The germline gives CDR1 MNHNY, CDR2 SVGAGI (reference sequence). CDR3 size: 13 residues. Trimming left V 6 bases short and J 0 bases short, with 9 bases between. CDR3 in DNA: TGTGCCAGCAGACAGATTAGCTCCTACGAGCAGTACTTC. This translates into CASRQISSYEQYF.

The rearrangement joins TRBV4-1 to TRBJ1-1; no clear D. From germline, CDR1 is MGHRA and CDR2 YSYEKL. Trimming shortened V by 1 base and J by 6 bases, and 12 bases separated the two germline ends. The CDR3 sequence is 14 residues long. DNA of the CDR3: TGCGCCAGCAGCCAAGGACTTTCTATGGCTGAAGCTTTCTTT. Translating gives CASSQGLSMAEAFF.

CDR3 protein: CASSVGQAPEIKQYF. The DNA for the CDR3 is TGTGCCAGCAGCGTGGGACAGGCCCCAGAGATAAAGCAGTACTTC. V is TRBV9 and J is TRBJ2-7, with TRBD1 matching 8 bases. V lost 2 bases and J lost 8; bases outside the gene matches: 12. This CDR3 has 15 residues. Germline V lookup: CDR1 SGDLS, CDR2 YYNGEE.

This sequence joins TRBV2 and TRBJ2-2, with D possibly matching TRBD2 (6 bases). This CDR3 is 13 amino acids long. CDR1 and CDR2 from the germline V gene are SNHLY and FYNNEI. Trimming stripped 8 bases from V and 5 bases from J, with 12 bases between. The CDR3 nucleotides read TGTGCCAGCGGAGGGTCAGATACCGGGGAGCTGTTTTTT. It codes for CASGGSDTGELFF.

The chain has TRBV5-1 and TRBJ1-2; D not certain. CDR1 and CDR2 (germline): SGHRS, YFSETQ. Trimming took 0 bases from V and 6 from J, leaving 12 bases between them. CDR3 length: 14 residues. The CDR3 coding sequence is TGCGCCAGCAGCTTGGGAACAGACCTTCATGGCTACACCTTC. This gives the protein CASSLGTDLHGYTF.

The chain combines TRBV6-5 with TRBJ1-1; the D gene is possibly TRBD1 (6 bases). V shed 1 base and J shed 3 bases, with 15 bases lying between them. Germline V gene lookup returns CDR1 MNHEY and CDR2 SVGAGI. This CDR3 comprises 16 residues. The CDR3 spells CASSYLQGRMYTEAFF. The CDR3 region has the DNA TGTGCCAGCAGTTACTTACAGGGTCGTATGTACACTGAAGCTTTCTTT.

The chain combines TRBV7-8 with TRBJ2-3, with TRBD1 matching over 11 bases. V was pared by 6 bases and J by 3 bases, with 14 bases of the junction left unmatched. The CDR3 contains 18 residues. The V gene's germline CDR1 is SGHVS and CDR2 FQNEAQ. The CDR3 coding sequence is TGTGCCAGCAGGGTGTCGTCTTGGACAGGGGGCATTACAGATACGCAGTATTTT. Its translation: CASRVSSWTGGITDTQYF.

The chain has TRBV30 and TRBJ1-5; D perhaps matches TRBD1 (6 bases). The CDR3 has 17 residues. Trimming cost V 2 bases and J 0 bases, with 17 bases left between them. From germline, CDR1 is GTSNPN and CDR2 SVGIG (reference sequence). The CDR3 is CAWSPGRTANSNQPQHF. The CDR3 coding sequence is TGTGCCTGGAGTCCGGGCCGGACAGCAAATAGCAATCAGCCCCAGCATTTT.

The CDR3 protein is CASRGAFQPQHF. CDR3 nucleotide sequence: TGTGCCAGCAGAGGGGCCTTTCAGCCCCAGCATTTT. The rearrangement joins TRBV2 to TRBJ1-5, with D perhaps matching TRBD1 (5 bases). The V end lost 6 bases, the J end lost 6 bases, and 9 bases lay between the germline ends. This CDR3 spans 12 amino acids. The germline V gene has CDR1 SNHLY and CDR2 FYNNEI.

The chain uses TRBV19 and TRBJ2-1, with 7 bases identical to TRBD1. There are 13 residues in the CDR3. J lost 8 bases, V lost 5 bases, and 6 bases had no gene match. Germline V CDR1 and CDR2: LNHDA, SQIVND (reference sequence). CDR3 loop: CASSRTGADEQFF. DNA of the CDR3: TGTGCCAGTAGTCGCACAGGGGCGGATGAGCAGTTCTTC. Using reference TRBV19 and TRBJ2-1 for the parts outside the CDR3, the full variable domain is DGGITQSPKYLFRKEGQNVTLSCEQNLNHDAMYWYRQDPGQGLRLIYYSQIVNDFQKGDIAEGYSVSREKKESFPLTVTSAQKNPTAFYLCASSRTGADEQFFGPGTRLTVL.

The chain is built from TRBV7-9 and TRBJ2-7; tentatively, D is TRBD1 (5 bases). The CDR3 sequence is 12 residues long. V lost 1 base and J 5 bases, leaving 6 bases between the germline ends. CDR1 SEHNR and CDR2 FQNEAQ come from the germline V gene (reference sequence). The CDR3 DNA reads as TGTGCCAGCAGCTTAGGGACAAACGAGCAGTACTTC. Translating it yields CASSLGTNEQYF.

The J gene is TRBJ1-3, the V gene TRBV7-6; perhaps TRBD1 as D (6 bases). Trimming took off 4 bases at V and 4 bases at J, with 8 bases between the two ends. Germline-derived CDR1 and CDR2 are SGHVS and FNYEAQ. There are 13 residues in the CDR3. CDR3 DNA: TGTGCCAGCAGCTCCGGGACAGGAAACACCATATATTTT. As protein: CASSSGTGNTIYF.

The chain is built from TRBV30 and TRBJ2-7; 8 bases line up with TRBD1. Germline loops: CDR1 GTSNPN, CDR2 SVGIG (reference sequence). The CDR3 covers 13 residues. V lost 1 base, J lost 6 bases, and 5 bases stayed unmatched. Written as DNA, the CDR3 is TGTGCCTGGAGTGACAGGGGGTACGGCGAGCAGTACTTC. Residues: CAWSDRGYGEQYF.

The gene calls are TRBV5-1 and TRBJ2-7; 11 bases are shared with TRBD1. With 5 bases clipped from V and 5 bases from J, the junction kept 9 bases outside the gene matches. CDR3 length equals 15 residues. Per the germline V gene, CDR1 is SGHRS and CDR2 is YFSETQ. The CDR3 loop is CASSYSGTGGDEQYF. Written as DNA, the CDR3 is TGCGCCAGCAGTTACTCCGGGACAGGGGGAGACGAGCAGTACTTC.

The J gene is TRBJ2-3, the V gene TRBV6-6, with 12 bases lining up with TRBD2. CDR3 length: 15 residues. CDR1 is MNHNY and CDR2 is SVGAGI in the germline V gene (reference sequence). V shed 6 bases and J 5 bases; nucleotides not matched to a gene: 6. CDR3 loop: CASRLLAGGQDTQYF. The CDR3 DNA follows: TGTGCCAGCAGACTACTAGCGGGAGGTCAAGATACGCAGTATTTT.

The CDR3 protein is CASSLSRASDTQYF. The DNA for the CDR3 is TGTGCCAGCAGCCTATCCAGGGCCTCAGATACGCAGTATTTT. The genes are TRBV7-2 and TRBJ2-3; D is possibly TRBD1 (5 bases). The V and J ends lost 5 bases and 4 bases respectively, with 13 bases between them. Looked up from germline, CDR1 is SGHTA and CDR2 is FQGNSA. The CDR3 runs 14 residues.

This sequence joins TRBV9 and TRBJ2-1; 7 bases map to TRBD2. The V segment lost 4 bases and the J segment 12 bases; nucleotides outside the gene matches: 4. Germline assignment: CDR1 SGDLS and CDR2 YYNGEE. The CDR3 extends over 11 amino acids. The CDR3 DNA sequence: TGTGCCAGCAGCTCGGGGGGACCGCAGTTCTTC. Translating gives CASSSGGPQFF.

The CDR3 region has the DNA TGTGCCAGCAGAGGGACAGACGGCCAAGAGACCCAGTACTTC. It specifies CASRGTDGQETQYF. The genes are TRBV6-5 and TRBJ2-5, with 7 bases lining up with TRBD1. J gave up 1 base and V 6 bases, and 5 bases lay outside the gene matches. The CDR3 runs to 14 residues. CDR1 MNHEY and CDR2 SVGAGI come from the germline V gene.

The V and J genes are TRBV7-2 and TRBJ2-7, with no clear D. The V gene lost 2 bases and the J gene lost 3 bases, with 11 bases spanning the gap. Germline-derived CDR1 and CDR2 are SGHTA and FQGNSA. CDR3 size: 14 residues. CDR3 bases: TGTGCCAGCAGCTTAAGCAGGTTCCTCTACGAGCAGTACTTC. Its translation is CASSLSRFLYEQYF.

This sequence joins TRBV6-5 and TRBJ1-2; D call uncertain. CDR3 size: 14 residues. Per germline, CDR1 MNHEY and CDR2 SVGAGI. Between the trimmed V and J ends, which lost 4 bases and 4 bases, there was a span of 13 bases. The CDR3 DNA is TGTGCCAGCAGTTCCCGGGGAATCGCCTATGGCTACACCTTC. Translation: CASSSRGIAYGYTF.

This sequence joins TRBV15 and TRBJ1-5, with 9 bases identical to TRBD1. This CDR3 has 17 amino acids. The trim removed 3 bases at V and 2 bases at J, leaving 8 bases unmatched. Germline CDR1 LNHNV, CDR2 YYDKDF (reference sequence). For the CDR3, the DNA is TGTGCCACCAGCAGCCATAGGGACAGGGCGGGCAATCAGCCCCAGCATTTT. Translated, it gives CATSSHRDRAGNQPQHF.